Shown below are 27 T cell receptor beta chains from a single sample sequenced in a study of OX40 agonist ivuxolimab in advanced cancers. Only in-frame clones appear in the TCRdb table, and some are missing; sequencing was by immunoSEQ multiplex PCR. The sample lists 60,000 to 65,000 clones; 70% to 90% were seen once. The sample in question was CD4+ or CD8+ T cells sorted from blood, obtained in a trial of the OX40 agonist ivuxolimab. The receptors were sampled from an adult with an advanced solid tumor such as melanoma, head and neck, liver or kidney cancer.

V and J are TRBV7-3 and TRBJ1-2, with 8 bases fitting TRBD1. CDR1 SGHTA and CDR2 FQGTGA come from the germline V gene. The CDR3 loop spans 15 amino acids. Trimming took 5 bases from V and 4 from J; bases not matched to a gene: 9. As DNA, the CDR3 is TGTGCCAGCAGCCCGACAGGGGCCCCTCTCTATGGCTACACCTTC. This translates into CASSPTGAPLYGYTF.

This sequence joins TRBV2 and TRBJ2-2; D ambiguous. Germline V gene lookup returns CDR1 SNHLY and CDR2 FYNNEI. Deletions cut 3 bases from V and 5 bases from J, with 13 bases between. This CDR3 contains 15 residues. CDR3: CASSENPGLTGELFF. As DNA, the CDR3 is TGTGCCAGCAGTGAGAATCCCGGGCTTACCGGGGAGCTGTTTTTT.

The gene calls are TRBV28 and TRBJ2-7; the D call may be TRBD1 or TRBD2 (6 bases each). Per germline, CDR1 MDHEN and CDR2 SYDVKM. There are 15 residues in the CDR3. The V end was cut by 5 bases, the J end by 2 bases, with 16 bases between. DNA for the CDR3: TGTGCCAGCAGTCCCGGGGGCCCTAAGACCTACGAGCAGTACTTC. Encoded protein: CASSPGGPKTYEQYF. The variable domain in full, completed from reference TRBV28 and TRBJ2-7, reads DVKVTQSSRYLVKRTGEKVFLECVQDMDHENMFWYRQDPGLGLRLIYFSYDVKMKEKGDIPEGYSVSREKKERFSLILESASTNQTSMYLCASSPGGPKTYEQYFGPGTRLTVT.

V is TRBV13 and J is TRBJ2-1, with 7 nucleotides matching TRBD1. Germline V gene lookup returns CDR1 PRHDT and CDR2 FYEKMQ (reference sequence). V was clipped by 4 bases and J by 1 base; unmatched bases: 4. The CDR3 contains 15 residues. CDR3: CASSSTGESYNEQFF. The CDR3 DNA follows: TGTGCCAGCAGCTCTACAGGGGAATCCTACAATGAGCAGTTCTTC.

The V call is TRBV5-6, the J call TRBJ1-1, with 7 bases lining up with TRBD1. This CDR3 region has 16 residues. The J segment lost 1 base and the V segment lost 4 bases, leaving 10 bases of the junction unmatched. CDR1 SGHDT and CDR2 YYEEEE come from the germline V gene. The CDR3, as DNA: TGTGCCAGCAGCCCTCCGGCGACAGGGCCGAACACTGAAGCTTTCTTT. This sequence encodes CASSPPATGPNTEAFF.

CDR3 bases: TGTGCCAGCAGTTACTCGATAGGGCTAAACATTCAGTACTTC. It is translated as CASSYSIGLNIQYF. The rearrangement links TRBV6-5 to TRBJ2-4; D uncertain. The CDR3 is made up of 14 amino acids. The germline gives CDR1 MNHEY, CDR2 SVGAGI. The ends were cut back, 0 bases at V and 6 bases at J, with 9 bases in the middle.

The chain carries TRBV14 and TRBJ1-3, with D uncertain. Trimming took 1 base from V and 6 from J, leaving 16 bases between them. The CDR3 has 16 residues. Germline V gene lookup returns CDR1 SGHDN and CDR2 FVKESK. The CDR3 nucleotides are TGTGCCAGCAGCCAAGTCTCGGCAGTTGTTCAAAACACCATATATTTT. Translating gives CASSQVSAVVQNTIYF.

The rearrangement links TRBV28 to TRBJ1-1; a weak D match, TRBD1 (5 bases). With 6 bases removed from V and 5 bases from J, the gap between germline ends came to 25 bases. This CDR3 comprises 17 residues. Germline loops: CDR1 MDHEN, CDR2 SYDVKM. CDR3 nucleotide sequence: TGTGCCAGCAGGACAGTCCTTATGACGGGTGGAAGGACTGAAGCTTTCTTT. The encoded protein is CASRTVLMTGGRTEAFF.

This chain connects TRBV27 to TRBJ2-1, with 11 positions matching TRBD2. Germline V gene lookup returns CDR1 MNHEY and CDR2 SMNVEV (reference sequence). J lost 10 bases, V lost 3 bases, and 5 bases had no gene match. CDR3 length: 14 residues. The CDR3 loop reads CASSFSGGAVEQFF. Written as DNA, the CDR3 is TGTGCCAGCAGTTTTAGCGGGGGGGCCGTAGAGCAGTTCTTC.

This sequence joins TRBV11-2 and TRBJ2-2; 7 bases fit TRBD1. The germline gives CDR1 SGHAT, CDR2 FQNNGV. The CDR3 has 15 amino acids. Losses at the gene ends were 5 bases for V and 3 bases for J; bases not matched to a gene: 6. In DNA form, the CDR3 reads TGTGCCAGCAGCAGACGACAGGGTTACACCGGGGAGCTGTTTTTT. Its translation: CASSRRQGYTGELFF.

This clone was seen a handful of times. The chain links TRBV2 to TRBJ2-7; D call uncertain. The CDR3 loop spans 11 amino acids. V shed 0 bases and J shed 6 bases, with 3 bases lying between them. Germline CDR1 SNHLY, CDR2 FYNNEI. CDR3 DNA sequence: TGTGCCAGCAGTGAAGCAGGCGAGCAGTACTTC. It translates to CASSEAGEQYF.

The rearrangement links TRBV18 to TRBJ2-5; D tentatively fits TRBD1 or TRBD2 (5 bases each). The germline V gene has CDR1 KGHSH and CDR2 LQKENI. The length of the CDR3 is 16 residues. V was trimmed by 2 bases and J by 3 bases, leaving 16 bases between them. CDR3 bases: TGTGCCAGCTCACCAATGAGCCCCGGGACCAAAGAGACCCAGTACTTC. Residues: CASSPMSPGTKETQYF.

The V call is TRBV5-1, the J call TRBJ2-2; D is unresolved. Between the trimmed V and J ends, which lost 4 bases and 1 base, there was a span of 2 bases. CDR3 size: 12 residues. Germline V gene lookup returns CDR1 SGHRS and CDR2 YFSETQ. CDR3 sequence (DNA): TGCGCCAGCAGCCTGAACACCGGGGAGCTGTTTTTT. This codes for CASSLNTGELFF.

The CDR3 DNA is TGTGCCTGGAGTGCCCCGGCCAACAACTACGAGCAGTACTTC. Protein: CAWSAPANNYEQYF. This chain links TRBV30 with TRBJ2-7, with D unresolved. Per germline, CDR1 GTSNPN and CDR2 SVGIG (reference sequence). The V and J ends lost 1 base and 3 bases respectively, with 13 bases between them. The CDR3 consists of 14 residues.

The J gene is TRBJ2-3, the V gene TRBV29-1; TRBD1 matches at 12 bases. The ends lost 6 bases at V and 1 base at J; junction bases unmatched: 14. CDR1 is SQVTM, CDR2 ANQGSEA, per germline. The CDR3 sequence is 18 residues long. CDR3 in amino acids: CSVPTWDRGRLGTDTQYF. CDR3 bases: TGCAGCGTCCCGACTTGGGACAGGGGGCGACTAGGCACAGATACGCAGTATTTT.

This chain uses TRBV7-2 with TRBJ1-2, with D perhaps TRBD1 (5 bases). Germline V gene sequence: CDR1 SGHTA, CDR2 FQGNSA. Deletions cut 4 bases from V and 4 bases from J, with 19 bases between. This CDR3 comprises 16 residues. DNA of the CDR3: TGTGCCAGCAGCTCCCGCCAGGGTATTTCGGGCTATGGCTACACCTTC. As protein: CASSSRQGISGYGYTF.

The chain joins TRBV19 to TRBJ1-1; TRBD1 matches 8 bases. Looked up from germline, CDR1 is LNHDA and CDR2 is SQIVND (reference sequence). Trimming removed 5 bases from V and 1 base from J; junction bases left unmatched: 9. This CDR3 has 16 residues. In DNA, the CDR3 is TGTGCCAGTAGTGTGGGACAGGCCCTGGCGAACACTGAAGCTTTCTTT. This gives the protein CASSVGQALANTEAFF.

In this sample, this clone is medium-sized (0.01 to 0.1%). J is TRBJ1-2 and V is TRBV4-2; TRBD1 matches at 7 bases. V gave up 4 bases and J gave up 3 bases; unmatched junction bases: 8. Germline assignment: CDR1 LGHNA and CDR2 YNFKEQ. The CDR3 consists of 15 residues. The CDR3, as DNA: TGTGCCAGCAGCCTTTCCGACAGGGCGGACTATGGCTACACCTTC. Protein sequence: CASSLSDRADYGYTF.

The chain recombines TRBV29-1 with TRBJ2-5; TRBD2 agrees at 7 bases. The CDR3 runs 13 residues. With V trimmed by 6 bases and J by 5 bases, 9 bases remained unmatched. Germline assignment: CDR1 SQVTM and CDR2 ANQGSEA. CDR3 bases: TGCAGCGTGCTAGCGGCATGGGGGGAGACCCAGTACTTC. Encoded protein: CSVLAAWGETQYF.

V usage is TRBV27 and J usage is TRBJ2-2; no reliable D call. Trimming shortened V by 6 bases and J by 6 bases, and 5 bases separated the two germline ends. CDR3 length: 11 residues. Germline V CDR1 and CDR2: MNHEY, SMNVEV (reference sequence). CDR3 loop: CASRFAGELFF. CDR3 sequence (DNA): TGTGCCAGCAGGTTCGCCGGGGAGCTGTTTTTT.

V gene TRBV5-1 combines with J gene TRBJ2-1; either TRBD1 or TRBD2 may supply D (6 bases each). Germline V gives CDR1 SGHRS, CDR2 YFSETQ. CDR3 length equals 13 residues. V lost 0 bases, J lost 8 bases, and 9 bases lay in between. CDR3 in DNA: TGCGCCAGCAGCTTGGCCGGGGGCCATGAGCAGTTCTTC. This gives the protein CASSLAGGHEQFF.

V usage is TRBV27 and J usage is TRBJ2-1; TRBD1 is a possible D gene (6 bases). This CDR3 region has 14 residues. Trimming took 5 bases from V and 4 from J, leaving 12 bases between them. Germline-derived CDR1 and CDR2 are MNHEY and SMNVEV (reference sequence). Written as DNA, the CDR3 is TGTGCCAGCAGTAAACAGGGCCTTTACAATGAGCAGTTCTTC. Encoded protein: CASSKQGLYNEQFF.

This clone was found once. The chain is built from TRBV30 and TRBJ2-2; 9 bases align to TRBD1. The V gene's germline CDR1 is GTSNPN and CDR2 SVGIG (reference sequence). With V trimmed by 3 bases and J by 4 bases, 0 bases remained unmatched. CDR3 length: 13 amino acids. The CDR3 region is CAWRDRGTGELFF. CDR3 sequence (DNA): TGTGCCTGGAGGGACAGGGGCACCGGGGAGCTGTTTTTT.

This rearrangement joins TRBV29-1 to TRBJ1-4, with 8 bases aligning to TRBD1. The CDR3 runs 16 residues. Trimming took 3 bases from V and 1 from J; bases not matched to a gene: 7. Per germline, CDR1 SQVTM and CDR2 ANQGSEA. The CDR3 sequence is CSVDTFGQGTNEKLFF. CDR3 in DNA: TGCAGCGTTGATACCTTCGGACAGGGAACTAATGAAAAACTGTTTTTT.

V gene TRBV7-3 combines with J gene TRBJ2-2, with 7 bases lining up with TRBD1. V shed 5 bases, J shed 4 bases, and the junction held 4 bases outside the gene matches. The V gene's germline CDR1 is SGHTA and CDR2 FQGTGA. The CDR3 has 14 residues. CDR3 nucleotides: TGTGCCAGCAGCCCCCGGACAGGCACCGGGGAGCTGTTTTTT. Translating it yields CASSPRTGTGELFF.

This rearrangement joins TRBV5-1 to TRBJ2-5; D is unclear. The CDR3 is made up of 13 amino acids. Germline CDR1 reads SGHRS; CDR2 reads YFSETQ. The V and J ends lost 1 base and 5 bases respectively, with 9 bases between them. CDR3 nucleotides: TGCGCCAGCAGCTTGACCGGGTCGGAGACCCAGTACTTC. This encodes CASSLTGSETQYF.

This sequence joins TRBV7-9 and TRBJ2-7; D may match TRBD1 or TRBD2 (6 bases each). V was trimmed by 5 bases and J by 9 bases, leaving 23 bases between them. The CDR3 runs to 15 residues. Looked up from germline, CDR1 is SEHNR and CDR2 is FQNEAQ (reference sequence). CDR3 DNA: TGTGCCAGCAGCCCATGGGGGGCGAAATTGAAAAGGCAGTACTTC. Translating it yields CASSPWGAKLKRQYF.